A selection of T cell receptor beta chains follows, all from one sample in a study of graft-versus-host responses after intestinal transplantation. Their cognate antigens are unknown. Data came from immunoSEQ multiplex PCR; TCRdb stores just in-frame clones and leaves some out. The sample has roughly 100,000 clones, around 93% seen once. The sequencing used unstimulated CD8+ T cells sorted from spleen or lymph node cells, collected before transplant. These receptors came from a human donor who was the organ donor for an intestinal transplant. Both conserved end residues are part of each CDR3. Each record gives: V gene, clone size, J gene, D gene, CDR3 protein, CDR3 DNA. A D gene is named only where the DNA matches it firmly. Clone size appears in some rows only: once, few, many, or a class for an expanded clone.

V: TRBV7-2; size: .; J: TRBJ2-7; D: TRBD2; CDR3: CASSLFAGAEQYF; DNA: TGTGCCAGCAGCTTATTTGCGGGAGCCGAGCAGTACTTC
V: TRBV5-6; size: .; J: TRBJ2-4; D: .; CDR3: CASSLGGGNIQYF; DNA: TGTGCCAGCAGCTTGGGGGGCGGAAACATTCAGTACTTC
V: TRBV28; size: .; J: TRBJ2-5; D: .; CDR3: CASSLYSQSEGAGKTQYF; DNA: TGTGCCAGCAGTTTATATAGCCAATCGGAGGGGGCGGGGAAGACCCAGTACTTC
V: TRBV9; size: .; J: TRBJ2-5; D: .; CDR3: CASSVPGEGETQYF; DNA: TGTGCCAGCAGCGTACCAGGGGAGGGGGAGACCCAGTACTTC
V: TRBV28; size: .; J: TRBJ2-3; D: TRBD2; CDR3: CASSLARSSLAGGGKDTQYF; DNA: TGTGCCAGCAGTTTAGCCCGTTCGAGTTTAGCGGGAGGGGGAAAAGATACGCAGTATTTT
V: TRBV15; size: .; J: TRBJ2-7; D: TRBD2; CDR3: CATSTPTPDRPGERLADYEQYF; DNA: TGTGCCACCAGTACACCAACCCCGGACAGGCCGGGAGAACGACTAGCGGACTACGAGCAGTACTTC
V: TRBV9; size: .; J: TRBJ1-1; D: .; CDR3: CASSSGGGRVSEAFF; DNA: TGTGCCAGCAGCTCCGGGGGGGGCAGGGTGTCTGAAGCTTTCTTT
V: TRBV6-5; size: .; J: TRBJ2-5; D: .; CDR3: CASSYSIPVQETQYF; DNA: TGTGCCAGCAGTTACTCGATCCCAGTCCAAGAGACCCAGTACTTC
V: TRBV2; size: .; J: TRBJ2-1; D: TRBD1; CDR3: CASSEGLLAGGHNEQFF; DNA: TGTGCCAGCAGTGAAGGTCTTTTGGCAGGGGGCCACAATGAGCAGTTCTTC
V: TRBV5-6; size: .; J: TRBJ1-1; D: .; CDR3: CASSDTMNTEAFF; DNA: TGTGCCAGCAGCGACACAATGAACACTGAAGCTTTCTTT
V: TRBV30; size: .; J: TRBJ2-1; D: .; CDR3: CAWGTANNEQFF; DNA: TGTGCCTGGGGGACTGCCAACAATGAGCAGTTCTTC
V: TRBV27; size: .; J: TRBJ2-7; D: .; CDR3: CASSPLGLNEQYF; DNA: TGTGCCAGCAGTCCCCTCGGACTTAACGAGCAGTACTTC
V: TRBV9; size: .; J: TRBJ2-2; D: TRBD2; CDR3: CASSVYETSLTGELFF; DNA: TGTGCCAGCAGCGTATACGAGACTAGCTTGACCGGGGAGCTGTTTTTT
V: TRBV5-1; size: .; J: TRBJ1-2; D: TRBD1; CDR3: CASSLERTGFDYTF; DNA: TGCGCCAGCAGCTTGGAGAGGACAGGGTTTGACTACACCTTC
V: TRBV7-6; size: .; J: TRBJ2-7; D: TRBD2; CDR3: CASSGPGTSGTFSSYEQYF; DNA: TGTGCCAGCAGCGGACCCGGGACTAGCGGGACCTTCAGCTCCTACGAGCAGTACTTC
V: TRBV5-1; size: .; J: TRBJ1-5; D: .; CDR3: CASSLAQKNQPQHF; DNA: TGCGCCAGCAGCTTGGCTCAGAAAAATCAGCCCCAGCATTTT
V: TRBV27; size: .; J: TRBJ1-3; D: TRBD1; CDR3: CASSSGTGPEFSGNTIYF; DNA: TGTGCCAGCAGTTCCGGGACAGGGCCCGAGTTTTCTGGAAACACCATATATTTT
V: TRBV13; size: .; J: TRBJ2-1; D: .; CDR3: CASSPSVVVGNEQFF; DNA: TGTGCCAGCAGTCCGAGCGTAGTAGTGGGCAATGAGCAGTTCTTC
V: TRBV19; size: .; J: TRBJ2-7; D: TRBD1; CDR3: CASSNRQGYYEQYF; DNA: TGTGCCAGTAGTAACCGACAGGGATACTACGAGCAGTACTTC
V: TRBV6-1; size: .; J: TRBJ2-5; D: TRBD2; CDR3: CASGIIAGEETQYF; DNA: TGTGCCAGCGGTATAATAGCGGGGGAAGAGACCCAGTACTTC
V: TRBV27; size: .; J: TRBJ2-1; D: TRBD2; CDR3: CASSFARREGIDEQFF; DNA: TGTGCCAGCAGTTTTGCCCGGCGGGAGGGTATAGATGAGCAGTTCTTC
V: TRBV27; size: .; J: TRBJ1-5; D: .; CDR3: CASSLSQADYSNQPQHF; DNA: TGTGCCAGCAGTTTATCGCAGGCAGATTATAGCAATCAGCCCCAGCATTTT
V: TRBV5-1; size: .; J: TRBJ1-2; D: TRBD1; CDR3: CASTLTTGHGYTF; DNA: TGCGCCAGCACCTTGACGACAGGGCACGGCTACACCTTC
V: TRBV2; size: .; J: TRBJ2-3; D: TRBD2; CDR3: CASSCRLAEYTDTQYF; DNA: TGTGCCAGCAGCTGCCGACTAGCGGAGTACACAGATACGCAGTATTTT
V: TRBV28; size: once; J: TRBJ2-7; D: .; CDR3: CASNKGGVSSYEQYF; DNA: TGTGCCAGCAACAAAGGAGGGGTTAGCTCCTACGAGCAGTACTTC
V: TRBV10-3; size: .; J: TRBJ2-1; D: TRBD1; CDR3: CAISEQPGQGNEQFF; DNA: TGTGCCATCAGTGAACAACCGGGACAGGGTAATGAGCAGTTCTTC
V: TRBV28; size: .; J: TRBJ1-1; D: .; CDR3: CASSLPGGGVSEAFF; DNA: TGTGCCAGCAGCCTGCCGGGGGGGGGAGTCAGTGAAGCTTTCTTT
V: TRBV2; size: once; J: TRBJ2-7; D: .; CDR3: CASILSGFEQYF; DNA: TGTGCCAGCATACTTTCAGGGTTTGAGCAGTACTTC
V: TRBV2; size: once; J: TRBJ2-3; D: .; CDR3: CASSRGRWVGDTQYF; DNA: TGTGCCAGCAGTAGGGGGAGATGGGTAGGTGATACGCAGTATTTT
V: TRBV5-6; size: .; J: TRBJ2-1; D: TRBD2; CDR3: CASSLGGGSSYNEQFF; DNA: TGTGCCAGCAGCTTGGGGGGCGGGAGCTCCTACAATGAGCAGTTCTTC
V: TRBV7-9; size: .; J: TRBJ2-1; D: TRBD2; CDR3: CASSLELAGAIFHNEQFF; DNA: TGTGCCAGCAGCTTAGAACTAGCGGGAGCTATTTTCCACAATGAGCAGTTCTTC
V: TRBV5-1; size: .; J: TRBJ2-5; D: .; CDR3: CASSLVTGEETQYF; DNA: TGCGCCAGCAGCTTGGTAACGGGGGAGGAGACCCAGTACTTC
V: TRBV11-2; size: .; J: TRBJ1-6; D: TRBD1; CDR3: CASSSLGQGYNSPLHF; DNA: TGTGCCAGCAGCTCACTTGGACAGGGTTATAATTCACCCCTCCACTTT
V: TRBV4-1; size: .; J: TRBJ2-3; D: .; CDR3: CASSQVGGTNTDTQYF; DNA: TGCGCCAGCAGCCAAGTGGGGGGTACCAACACAGATACGCAGTATTTT
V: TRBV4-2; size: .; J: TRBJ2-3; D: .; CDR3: CASSPDWINGDTQYF; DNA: TGTGCCAGCAGCCCCGACTGGATCAACGGGGATACGCAGTATTTT
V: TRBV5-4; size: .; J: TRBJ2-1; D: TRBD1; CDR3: CASRRQGVINEQFF; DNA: TGTGCCAGCAGGAGACAGGGGGTAATCAATGAGCAGTTCTTC
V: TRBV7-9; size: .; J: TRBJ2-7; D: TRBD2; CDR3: CASTLTSGGGGLHEQYF; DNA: TGTGCCAGCACCCTAACTAGCGGGGGAGGCGGGCTACACGAGCAGTACTTC
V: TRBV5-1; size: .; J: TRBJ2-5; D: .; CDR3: CASSSLSGETQYF; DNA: TGCGCCAGCAGCTCCCTCAGCGGGGAGACCCAGTACTTC
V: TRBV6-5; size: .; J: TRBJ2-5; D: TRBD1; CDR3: CATIQGAGETQYF; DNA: TGTGCCACAATACAGGGGGCGGGGGAGACCCAGTACTTC
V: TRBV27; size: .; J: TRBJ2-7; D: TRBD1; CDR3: CASRAAGTAFYEQYF; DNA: TGTGCCAGCAGAGCAGCCGGGACAGCGTTCTACGAGCAGTACTTC
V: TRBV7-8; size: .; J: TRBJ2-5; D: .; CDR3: CASSSLASGWETQYF; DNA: TGTGCCAGCAGCTCGCTAGCCTCGGGTTGGGAGACCCAGTACTTC
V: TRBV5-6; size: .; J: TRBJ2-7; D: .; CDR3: CASSLWAGISSYEQYF; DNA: TGTGCCAGCAGCTTGTGGGCGGGGATTAGCTCCTACGAGCAGTACTTC
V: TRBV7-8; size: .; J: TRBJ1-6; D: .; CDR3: CASSFYRNSPLHF; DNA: TGTGCCAGCAGCTTTTACAGGAATTCACCCCTCCACTTT
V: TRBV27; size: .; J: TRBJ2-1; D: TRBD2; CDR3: CASSSRTSPRFYNEQFF; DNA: TGTGCCAGCAGTTCCCGGACTAGCCCGCGGTTCTACAATGAGCAGTTCTTC
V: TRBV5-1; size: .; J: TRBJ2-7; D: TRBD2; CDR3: CASSLLGLAAHEQYF; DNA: TGCGCCAGCAGCCTCCTAGGACTAGCCGCCCACGAGCAGTACTTC
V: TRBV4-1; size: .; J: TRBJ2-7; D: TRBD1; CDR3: CASSQGYRGGSYEQYF; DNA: TGCGCCAGCAGCCAGGGGTACAGGGGTGGCTCCTACGAGCAGTACTTC
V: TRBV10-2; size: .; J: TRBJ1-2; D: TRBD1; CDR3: CASRDVTGANWGYTF; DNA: TGCGCCAGCAGGGATGTGACAGGGGCTAACTGGGGCTACACCTTC
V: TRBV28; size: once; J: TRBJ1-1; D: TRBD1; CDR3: CASSPTGDTEAFF; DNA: TGTGCCAGCAGTCCAACAGGGGATACTGAAGCTTTCTTT
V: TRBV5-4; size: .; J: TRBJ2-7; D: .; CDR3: CASSLDSWNYEQYF; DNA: TGTGCCAGCAGCTTGGACAGCTGGAACTACGAGCAGTACTTC
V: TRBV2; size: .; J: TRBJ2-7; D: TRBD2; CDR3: CARGTRDEQYF; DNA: TGTGCCAGGGGGACTAGGGACGAGCAGTACTTC
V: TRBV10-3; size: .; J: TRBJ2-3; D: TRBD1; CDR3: CAIGQAADTQYF; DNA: TGTGCCATCGGACAGGCCGCAGATACGCAGTATTTT
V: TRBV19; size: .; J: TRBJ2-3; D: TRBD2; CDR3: CASSITAGGPTDTQYF; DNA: TGTGCCAGTAGTATCACGGCGGGAGGGCCCACAGATACGCAGTATTTT
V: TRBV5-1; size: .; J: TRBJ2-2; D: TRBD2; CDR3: CASSYGLAGGRDTGELFF; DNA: TGCGCCAGCAGCTACGGACTAGCGGGGGGGCGGGACACCGGGGAGCTGTTTTTT